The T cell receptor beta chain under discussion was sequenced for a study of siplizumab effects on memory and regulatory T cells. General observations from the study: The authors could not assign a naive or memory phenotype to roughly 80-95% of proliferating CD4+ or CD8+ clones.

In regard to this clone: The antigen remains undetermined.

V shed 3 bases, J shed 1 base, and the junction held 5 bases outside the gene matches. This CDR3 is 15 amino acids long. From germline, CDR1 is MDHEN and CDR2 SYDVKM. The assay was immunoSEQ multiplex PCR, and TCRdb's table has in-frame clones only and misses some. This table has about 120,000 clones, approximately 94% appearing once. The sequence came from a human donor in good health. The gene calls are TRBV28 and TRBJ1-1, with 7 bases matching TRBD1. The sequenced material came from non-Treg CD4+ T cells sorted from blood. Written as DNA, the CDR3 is TGTGCCAGCAGTTTGAAGGGGGCTCCGAACACTGAAGCTTTCTTT. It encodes CASSLKGAPNTEAFF.